This T cell receptor beta chain derives from a study of glioma-infiltrating T cells after dendritic cell vaccination. CDR1 SEHNR and CDR2 FQNEAQ come from the germline V gene (reference sequence). Between the trimmed V and J ends, which lost 4 bases and 6 bases, there was a span of 13 bases. The CDR3 contains 14 residues. Comments on this clone: The target antigen is unknown.

Before vaccination, two weeks after the third vaccination, and at progression, PBMC were collected. Study-wide results and caveats: The cohort had few patients with full blood and tumor sets. Estimated pretreatment TIL content predicted outcome after dendritic cell vaccination.

The assay was immunoSEQ multiplex PCR, and TCRdb's table has in-frame clones only and misses some. This table has approximately 22,000 clones, about four fifths appearing once. The sequences come from blood, collected before dendritic cell vaccination. The receptor's source is a human donor with glioblastoma. This chain joins TRBV7-9 and TRBJ1-3; perhaps TRBD1 as D (6 bases). The CDR3 protein is CASSSSGTQNTIYF. CDR3 nucleotides: TGTGCCAGCAGCTCCAGCGGGACACAAAACACCATATATTTT.